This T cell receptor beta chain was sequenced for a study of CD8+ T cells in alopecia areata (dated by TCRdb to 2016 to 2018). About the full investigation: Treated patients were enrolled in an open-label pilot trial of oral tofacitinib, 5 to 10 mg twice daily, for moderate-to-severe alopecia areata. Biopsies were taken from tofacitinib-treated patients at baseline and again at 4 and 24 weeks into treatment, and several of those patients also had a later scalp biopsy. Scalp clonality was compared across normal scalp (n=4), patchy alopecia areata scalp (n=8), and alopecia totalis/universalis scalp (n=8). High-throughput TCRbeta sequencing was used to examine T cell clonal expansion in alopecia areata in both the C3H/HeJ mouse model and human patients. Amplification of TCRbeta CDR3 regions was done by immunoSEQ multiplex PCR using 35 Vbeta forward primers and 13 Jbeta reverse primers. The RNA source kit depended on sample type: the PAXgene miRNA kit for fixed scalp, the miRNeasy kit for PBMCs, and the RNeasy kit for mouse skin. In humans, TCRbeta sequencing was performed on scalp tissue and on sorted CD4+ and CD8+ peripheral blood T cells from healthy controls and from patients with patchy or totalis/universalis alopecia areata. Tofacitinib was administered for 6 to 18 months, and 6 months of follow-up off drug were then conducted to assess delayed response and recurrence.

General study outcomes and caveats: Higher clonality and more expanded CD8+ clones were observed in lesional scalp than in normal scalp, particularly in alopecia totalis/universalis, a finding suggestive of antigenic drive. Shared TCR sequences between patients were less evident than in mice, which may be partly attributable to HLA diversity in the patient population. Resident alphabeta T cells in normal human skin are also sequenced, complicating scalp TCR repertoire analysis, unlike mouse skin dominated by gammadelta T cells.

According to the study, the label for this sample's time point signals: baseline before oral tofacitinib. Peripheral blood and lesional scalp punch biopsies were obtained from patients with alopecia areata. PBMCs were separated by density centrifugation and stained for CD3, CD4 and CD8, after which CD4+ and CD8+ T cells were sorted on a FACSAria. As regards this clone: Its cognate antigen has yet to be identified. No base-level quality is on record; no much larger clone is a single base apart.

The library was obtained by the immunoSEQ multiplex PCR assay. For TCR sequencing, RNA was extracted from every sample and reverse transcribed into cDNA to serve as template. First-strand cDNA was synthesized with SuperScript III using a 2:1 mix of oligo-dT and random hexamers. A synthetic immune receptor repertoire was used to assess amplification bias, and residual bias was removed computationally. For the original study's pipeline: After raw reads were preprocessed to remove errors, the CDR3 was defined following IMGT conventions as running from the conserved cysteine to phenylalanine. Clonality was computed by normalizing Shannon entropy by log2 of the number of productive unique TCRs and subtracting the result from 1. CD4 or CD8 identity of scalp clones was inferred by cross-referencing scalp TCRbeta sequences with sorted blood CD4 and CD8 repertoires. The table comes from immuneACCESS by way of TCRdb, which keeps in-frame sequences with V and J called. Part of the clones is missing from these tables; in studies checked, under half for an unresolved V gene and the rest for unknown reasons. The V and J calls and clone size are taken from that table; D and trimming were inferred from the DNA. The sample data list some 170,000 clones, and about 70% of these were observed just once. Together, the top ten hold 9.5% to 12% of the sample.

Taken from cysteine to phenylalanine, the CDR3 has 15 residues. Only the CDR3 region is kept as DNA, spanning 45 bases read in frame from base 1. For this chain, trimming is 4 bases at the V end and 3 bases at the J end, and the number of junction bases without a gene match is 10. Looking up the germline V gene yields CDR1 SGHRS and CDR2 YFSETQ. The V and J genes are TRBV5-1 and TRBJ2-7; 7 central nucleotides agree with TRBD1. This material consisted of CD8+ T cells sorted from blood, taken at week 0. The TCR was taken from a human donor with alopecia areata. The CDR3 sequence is CASSLGQEGVYEQYF. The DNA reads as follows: TGCGCCAGCAGCCTAGGACAGGAAGGAGTCTACGAGCAGTACTTC.